This TCR beta chain appears in the sequencing data of a study of long-term antiretroviral therapy in people with HIV (dated by TCRdb to the early 2020s). A note on the overall study: The earliest samples were collected roughly a decade before the 2015 WHO recommendation for immediate ART, at a time when ART was usually postponed until CD4 counts fell. No cross-contamination during QIAcube processing was seen in test extractions of a monoclonal T-cell line run alongside 25 to 35 polyclonal samples. Whether ART initiation and durable HIV suppression were associated with changes in peripheral blood TRB repertoire composition and diversity was tested in a retrospective serial study. A total of 150 to 200 cryopreserved PBMC samples were contributed to the cohort by 30 adults with confirmed HIV infection, with samples collected serially over a mean of roughly six years (range 1-12). About 35% of the 30 participants with HIV were female.

To be included, a participant needed at least one PBMC sample from before ART initiation plus at least two post-ART samples. Every participant with HIV received treatment in the United States of America. Before DNA extraction, cryopreserved samples of roughly 0.9-11 million PBMC were thawed and washed. At the time of the earliest PBMC sample for each participant with HIV, ages ranged from roughly 23 to 60 years. PBMC samples from each participant spanned 1-4 timepoints before ART initiation and 2-8 timepoints after ART initiation, with a median of 7 samples. For every participant, serial HIV viral load, CD4+ T-cell count, ART history and demographic data were obtained. A Qiagen kit on a QIAcube was used to extract genomic DNA from unsorted PBMC, with samples processed in batches of 12. Comment on this clone: Its antigen is not yet known. Per-base qualities were not stored, and no clone one base away is much larger.

Findings and caveats that apply to the study as a whole: Because cell numbers in pre-ART samples were limited, unsorted PBMC were profiled instead of sorted CD4+ and CD8+ T cells. Limited PBMC availability meant only the TCR beta chain was sequenced, without alpha chain pairing. The repertoire was dominated across all time points by expanded TRB clones identified before ART initiation, although this dominance was seen to fluctuate and to decrease in many PLHIV after ART. The samples span the years 2004 to 2017, and the ART regimens used at that time may not be as effective as current regimens. A significant increase in TRB diversity was found to be associated with ART initiation, although TRB diversity was observed to remain significantly below that of transplant donor controls even after long-term ART. Inferences about post-ART repertoire changes were limited because no data were available on ART adherence, viral resistance or therapy changes. Compared with controls, HIV repertoires had narrower CDR3 length ranges, and the network structure pointed to an antigen-experienced repertoire that shifted only slightly toward naive after ART.

The immunoSEQ hsTCRB v3.0 assay was used at survey level resolution to sequence the TRB variable region. The targeted TRB sequencing depth was roughly 40,000-50,000 T-cell genomes per sample. Pooled TRB libraries were sequenced on an Illumina MiSeq with a v3 150-cycle kit. Processing in the source paper ran as follows. Repertoire analysis ran in R within a reproducible Nextflow workflow covering QC, data transformation and analysis. LymphoSeq2, an R package for exploring AIRR-Seq data, was used to implement the custom analyses. Four samples that yielded fewer than 5000 total TRB sequences were excluded, so that approximately 170 HIV repertoires were analyzed. Among the roughly 190 retained HIV repertoires, some 57 were collected before ART initiation and 120 to 140 were collected after ART initiation. Repertoires were downsampled to 5000 TRB nucleotide sequences, with summary statistics averaged over 100 downsampling iterations. TRB sequences were retained for analysis only if CDR3 regions of at least seven amino acids were present. Diversity was assessed using a clonality score derived from Shannon entropy and using the Gini coefficient. Repertoire networks linked the top 5000 CDR3 amino acid sequences whenever two sequences differed by an edit distance of one. GLIPH2 predicted antigen specificity groups and MHC restriction for TRB CDR3 amino acid sequences. Known CMV, EBV, HIV or tissue antigen associations were flagged by matching CDR3 amino acid sequences against VDJdb and McPAS-TCR. Pre-ART, post-ART and control groups were compared with Wilcoxon signed-rank tests and Holm-Bonferroni correction. Entries here come from immuneACCESS through TCRdb and include only in-frame sequences with V and J called. Some clones fail to appear in such tables; in the studies checked, an unresolved V gene covers under half of the shortfall, and the cause of the remainder is unknown. The V and J calls and clone size were taken over from that table, and D and trimming were inferred from the DNA. Within this sample are approximately 25,000 clones, with 88% of them counted one time only. The ten largest make up less than 6.5% of the sample.

Sample: unsorted PBMCs, taken more than 4.3 years after starting antiretroviral therapy. The receptor was derived from a man aged 25 to 45 with HIV.

The CDR3 protein: CASSPGRDEQFF. The nucleotides read TGTGCCAGCAGCCCCGGTCGGGATGAGCAGTTCTTC. The chain uses TRBV7-6 and TRBJ2-1, with the D gene call left open. V and J lose 5 bases and 8 bases, and a span of 10 bases separates them. In the germline V gene, CDR1 corresponds to SGHVS and CDR2 to FNYEAQ. The CDR3 sequence holds 12 residues, the cysteine and phenylalanine included. Just the 36-base CDR3 DNA is kept, in frame starting at base 1.